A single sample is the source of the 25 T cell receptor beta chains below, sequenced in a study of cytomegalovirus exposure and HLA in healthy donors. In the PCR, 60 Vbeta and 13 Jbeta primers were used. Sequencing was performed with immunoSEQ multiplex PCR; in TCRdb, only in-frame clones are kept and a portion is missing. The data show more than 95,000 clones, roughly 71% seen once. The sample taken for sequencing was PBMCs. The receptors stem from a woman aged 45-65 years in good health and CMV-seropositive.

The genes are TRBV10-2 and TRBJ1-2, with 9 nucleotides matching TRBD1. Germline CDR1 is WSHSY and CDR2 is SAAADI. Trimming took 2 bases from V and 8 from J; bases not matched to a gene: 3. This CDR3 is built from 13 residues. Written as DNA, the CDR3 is TGCGCCAGCAGTGAGAGGACAGGGGCAGGCTACACCTTC. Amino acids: CASSERTGAGYTF.

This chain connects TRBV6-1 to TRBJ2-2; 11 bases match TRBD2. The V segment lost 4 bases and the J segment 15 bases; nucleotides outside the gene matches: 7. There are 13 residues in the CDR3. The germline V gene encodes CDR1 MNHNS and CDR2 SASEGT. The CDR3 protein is CASSGRTSGQVFF. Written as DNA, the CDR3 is TGTGCCAGCAGTGGGCGGACTAGCGGGCAGGTGTTTTTT.

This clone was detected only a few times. CDR3 in DNA: TGTGCCAGCAGCCGCTACGAGCAGTACTTC. Its protein is CASSRYEQYF. This rearrangement joins TRBV5-8 to TRBJ2-7; D not certain. CDR1 is SGHTS, CDR2 YDEGEE, per germline. Trimming left V 4 bases short and J 3 bases short, with 2 bases between. The CDR3 contains 10 residues.

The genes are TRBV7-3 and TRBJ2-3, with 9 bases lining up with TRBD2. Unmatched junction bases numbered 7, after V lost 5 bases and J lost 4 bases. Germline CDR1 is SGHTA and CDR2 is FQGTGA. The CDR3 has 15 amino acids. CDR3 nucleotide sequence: TGTGCCAGCAGCCCTAGCGGGACACAGCCAGATACGCAGTATTTT. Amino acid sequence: CASSPSGTQPDTQYF.

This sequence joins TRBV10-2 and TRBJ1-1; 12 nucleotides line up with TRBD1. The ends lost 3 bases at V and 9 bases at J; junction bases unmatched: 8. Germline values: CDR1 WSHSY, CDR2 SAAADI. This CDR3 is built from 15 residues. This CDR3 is CASSEPGQGADKAFF. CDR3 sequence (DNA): TGCGCCAGCAGTGAACCGGGACAGGGGGCCGACAAAGCTTTCTTT.

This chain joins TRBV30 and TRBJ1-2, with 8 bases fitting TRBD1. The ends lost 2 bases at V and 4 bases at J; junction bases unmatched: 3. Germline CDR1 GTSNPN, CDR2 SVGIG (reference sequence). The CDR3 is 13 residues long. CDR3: CAWSLTGAYGYTF. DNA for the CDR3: TGTGCCTGGAGTCTGACAGGGGCCTATGGCTACACCTTC. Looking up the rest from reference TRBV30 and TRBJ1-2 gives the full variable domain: SQTIHQWPATLVQPVGSPLSLECTVEGTSNPNLYWYRQAAGRGLQLLFYSVGIGQISSEVPQNLSASRPQDRQFILSSKKLLLSDSGFYLCAWSLTGAYGYTFGSGTRLTVV.

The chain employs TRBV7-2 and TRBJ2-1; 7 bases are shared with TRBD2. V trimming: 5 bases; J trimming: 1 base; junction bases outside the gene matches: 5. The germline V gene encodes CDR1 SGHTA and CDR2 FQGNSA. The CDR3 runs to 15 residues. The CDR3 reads CASSASGVSYNEQFF. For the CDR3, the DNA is TGTGCCAGCAGCGCCAGCGGGGTATCCTACAATGAGCAGTTCTTC.

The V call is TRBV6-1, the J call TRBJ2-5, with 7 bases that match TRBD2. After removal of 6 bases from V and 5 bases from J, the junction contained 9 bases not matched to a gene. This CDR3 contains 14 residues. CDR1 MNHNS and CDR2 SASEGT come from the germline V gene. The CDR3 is CASSRLAQEETQYF. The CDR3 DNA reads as TGTGCCAGCAGCAGACTAGCCCAGGAGGAGACCCAGTACTTC.

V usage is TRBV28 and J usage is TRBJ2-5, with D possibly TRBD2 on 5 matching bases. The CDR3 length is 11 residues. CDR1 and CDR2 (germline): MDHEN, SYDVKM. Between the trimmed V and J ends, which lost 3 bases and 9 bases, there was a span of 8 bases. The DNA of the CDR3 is TGTGCCAGCAGTTTTTCAGCGGCCCAGTACTTC. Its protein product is CASSFSAAQYF.

CDR3 DNA: TGTGCCAGTAGTATGGGACAAATCACCGGGGAGCTGTTTTTT. This translates into CASSMGQITGELFF. V gene TRBV19 combines with J gene TRBJ2-2, with a weak D call TRBD1 (6 bases). CDR3 length equals 14 residues. The germline gives CDR1 LNHDA, CDR2 SQIVND (reference sequence). With 3 bases removed from V and 4 bases from J, the gap between germline ends came to 9 bases.

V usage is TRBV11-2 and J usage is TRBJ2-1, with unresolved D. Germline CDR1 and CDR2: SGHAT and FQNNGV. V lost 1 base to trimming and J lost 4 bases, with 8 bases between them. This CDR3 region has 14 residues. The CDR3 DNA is TGTGCCAGCAGCTTAGTGCGCAAATACAATGAGCAGTTCTTC. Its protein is CASSLVRKYNEQFF.

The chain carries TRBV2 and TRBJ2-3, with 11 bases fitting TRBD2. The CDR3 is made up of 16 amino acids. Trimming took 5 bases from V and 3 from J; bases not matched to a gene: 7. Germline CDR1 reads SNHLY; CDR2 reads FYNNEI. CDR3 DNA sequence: TGTGCCAGCAGTCTACCTGTAGCGGGGGGGACAGATACGCAGTATTTT. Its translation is CASSLPVAGGTDTQYF.

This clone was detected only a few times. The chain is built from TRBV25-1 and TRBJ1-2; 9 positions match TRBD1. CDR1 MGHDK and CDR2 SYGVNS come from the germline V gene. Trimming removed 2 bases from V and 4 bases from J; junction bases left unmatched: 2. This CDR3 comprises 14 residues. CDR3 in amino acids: CASSEGQGPYGYTF. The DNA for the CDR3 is TGTGCCAGCAGTGAAGGACAGGGGCCCTATGGCTACACCTTC.

The CDR3 here is CASSGGGTSRSDTQYF. CDR3 bases: TGTGCCAGCAGCGGCGGGGGGACTAGTCGTTCAGATACGCAGTATTTT. The chain employs TRBV7-3 and TRBJ2-3; 8 nucleotides align to TRBD2. V shed 5 bases, J shed 4 bases, and the junction held 11 bases outside the gene matches. Germline V gene sequence: CDR1 SGHTA, CDR2 FQGTGA. The CDR3 totals 16 residues.

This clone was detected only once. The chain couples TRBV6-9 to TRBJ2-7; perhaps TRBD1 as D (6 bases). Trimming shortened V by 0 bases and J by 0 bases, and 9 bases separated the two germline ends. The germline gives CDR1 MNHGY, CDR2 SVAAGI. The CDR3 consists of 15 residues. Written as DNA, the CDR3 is TGTGCCAGCAGTTATTCGAGGGGGAGCTCCTACGAGCAGTACTTC. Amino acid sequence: CASSYSRGSSYEQYF.

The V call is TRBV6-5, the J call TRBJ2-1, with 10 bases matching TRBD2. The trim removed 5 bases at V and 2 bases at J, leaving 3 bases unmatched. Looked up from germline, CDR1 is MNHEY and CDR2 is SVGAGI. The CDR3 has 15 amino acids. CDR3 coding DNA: TGTGCCAGCAGTCGAGCGGGGGGGACCTACAATGAGCAGTTCTTC. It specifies CASSRAGGTYNEQFF.

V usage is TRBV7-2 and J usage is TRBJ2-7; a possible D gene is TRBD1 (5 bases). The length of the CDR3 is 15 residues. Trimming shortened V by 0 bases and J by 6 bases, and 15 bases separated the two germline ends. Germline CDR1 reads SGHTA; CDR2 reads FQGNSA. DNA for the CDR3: TGTGCCAGCAGCTTAGCGCAAGGCAGGGCGGCCGAGCAGTACTTC. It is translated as CASSLAQGRAAEQYF.

CDR3 coding DNA: TGTGCCAGTAGCTGGACACCTAGCACAGATACGCAGTATTTT. Encoded protein: CASSWTPSTDTQYF. The gene calls are TRBV19 and TRBJ2-3, with TRBD1 as a possible D gene (5 bases). The germline V and J ends were trimmed by 6 bases and 0 bases, with 10 bases remaining between them. The CDR3 runs to 14 residues. CDR1 and CDR2 from the germline V gene are LNHDA and SQIVND (reference sequence).

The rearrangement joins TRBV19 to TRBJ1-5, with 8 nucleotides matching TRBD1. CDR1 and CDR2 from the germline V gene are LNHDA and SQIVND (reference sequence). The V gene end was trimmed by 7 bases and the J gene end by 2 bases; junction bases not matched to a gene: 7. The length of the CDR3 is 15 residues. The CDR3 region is CASTGVDRGNQPQHF. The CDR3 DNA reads TGTGCCAGTACCGGTGTGGACAGGGGCAATCAGCCCCAGCATTTT.

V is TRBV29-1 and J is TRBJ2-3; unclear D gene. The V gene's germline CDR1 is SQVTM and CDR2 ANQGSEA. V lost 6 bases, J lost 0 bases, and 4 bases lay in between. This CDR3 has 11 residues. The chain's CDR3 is CSVQSTDTQYF. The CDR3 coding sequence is TGCAGCGTCCAAAGCACAGATACGCAGTATTTT.

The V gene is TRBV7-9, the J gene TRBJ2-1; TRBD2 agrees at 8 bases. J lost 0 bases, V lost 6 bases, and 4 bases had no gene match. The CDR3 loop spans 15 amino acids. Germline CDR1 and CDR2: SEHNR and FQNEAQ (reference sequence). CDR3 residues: CASSQRGSSYNEQFF. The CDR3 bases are TGTGCCAGCAGTCAGCGGGGGAGCTCCTACAATGAGCAGTTCTTC.

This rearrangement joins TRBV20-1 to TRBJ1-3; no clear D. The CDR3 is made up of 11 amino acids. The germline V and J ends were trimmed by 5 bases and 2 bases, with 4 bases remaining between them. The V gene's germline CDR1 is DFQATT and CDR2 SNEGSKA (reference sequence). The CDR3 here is CSAPAGNTIYF. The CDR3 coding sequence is TGCAGTGCTCCAGCTGGAAACACCATATATTTT.

DNA for the CDR3: TGTGCCAGTCTCGGACTAGCGGGGAGGGAGCAGTACTTC. Protein: CASLGLAGREQYF. The chain employs TRBV2 and TRBJ2-7; 12 nucleotides agree with TRBD2. V lost 9 bases to trimming and J lost 7 bases; unmatched junction nucleotides: 7. CDR1 is SNHLY, CDR2 FYNNEI, per germline. The CDR3 is 13 residues long.

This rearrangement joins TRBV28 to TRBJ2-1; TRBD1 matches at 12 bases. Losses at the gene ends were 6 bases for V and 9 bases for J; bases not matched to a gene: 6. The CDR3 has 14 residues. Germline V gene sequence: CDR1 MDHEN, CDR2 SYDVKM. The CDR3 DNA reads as TGTGCCAGCAGCTCGGGACAGGGGGCCGGTGAGCAGTTCTTC. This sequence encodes CASSSGQGAGEQFF.

For the CDR3, the DNA is TGTGCCAGCAGCCCCCCGTCTAGTGACACAGATACGCAGTATTTT. Its translation is CASSPPSSDTDTQYF. The chain couples TRBV7-7 to TRBJ2-3; D call uncertain. The CDR3 runs to 15 residues. V lost 5 bases, J lost 2 bases, and 14 bases lay in between. Germline V gives CDR1 SSHAT, CDR2 FNYEAQ (reference sequence).